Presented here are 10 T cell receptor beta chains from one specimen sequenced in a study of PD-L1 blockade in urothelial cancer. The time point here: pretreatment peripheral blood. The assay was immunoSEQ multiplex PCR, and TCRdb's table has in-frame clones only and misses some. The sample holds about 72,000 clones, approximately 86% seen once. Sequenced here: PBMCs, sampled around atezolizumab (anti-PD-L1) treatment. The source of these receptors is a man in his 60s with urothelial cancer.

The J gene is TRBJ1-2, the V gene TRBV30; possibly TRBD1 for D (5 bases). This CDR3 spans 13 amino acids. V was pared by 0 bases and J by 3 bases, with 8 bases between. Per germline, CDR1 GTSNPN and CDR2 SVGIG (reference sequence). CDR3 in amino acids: CAWSVTRDYGYTF. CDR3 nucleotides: TGTGCCTGGAGTGTAACCAGGGACTATGGCTACACCTTC.

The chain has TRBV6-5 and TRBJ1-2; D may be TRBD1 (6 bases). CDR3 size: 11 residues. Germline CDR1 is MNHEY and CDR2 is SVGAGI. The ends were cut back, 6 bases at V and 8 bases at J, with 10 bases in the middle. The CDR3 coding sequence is TGTGCCAGCAGCGGGGGGGGCGGCTACACCTTC. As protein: CASSGGGGYTF.

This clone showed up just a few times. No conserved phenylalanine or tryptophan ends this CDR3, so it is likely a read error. In DNA, the CDR3 is TGTGCCACCTCCCCGGGACAGGGGGAAGAACAACTGTTTCTT. Its protein is CATSPGQGEEQLFL. This chain joins TRBV15 and TRBJ1-4, with TRBD1 identical over 11 bases. The trim removed 8 bases at V and 12 bases at J, leaving 11 bases unmatched. This CDR3 is built from 14 residues. Germline-derived CDR1 and CDR2 are LNHNV and YYDKDF (reference sequence).

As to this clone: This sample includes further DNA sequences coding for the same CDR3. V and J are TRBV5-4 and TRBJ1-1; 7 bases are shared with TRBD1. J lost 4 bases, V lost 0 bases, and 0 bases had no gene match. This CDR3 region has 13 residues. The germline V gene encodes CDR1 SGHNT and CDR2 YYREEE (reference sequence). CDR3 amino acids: CASSLEGATEAFF. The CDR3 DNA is TGTGCCAGCAGCTTGGAGGGGGCCACTGAAGCTTTCTTT.

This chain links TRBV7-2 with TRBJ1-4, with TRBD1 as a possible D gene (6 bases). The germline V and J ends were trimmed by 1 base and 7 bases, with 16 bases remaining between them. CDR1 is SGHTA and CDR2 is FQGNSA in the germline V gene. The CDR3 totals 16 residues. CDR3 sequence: CASSLGAGGASEKLFF. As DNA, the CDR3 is TGTGCCAGCAGCTTAGGAGCGGGGGGGGCGAGTGAAAAACTGTTTTTT.

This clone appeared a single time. The CDR3 coding sequence is TGTGCCAGCAGCGACGACAGGGCGACATACAATGAGCAGTTCTTC. Translated, it gives CASSDDRATYNEQFF. V and J are TRBV7-2 and TRBJ2-1, with 7 bases matching TRBD1. The CDR3 spans 15 residues. V trimming: 5 bases; J trimming: 4 bases; junction bases outside the gene matches: 8. The germline CDR1 and CDR2 sequences are SGHTA and FQGNSA.

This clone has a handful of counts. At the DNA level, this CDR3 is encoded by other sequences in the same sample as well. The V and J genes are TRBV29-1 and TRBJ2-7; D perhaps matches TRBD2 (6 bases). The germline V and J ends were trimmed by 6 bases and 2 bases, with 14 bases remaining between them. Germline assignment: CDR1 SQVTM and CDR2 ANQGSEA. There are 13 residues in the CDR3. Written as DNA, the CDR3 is TGCAGCGTAGGGCGGGAAGGTACCTACGAGCAGTACTTC. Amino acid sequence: CSVGREGTYEQYF.

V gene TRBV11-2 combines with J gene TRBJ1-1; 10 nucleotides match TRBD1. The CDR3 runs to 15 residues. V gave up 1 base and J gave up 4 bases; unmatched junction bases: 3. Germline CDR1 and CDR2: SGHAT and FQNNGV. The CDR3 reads CASSLGTGGITEAFF. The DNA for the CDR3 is TGTGCCAGCAGCTTAGGGACAGGGGGGATCACTGAAGCTTTCTTT.

The CDR3 DNA reads TGTGCCAGCAGTGAATCTATAGGCGGAAACTATGGCTACACCTTC. Translation: CASSESIGGNYGYTF. This sequence joins TRBV25-1 and TRBJ1-2; D uncertain. Germline assignment: CDR1 MGHDK and CDR2 SYGVNS. CDR3 size: 15 residues. Trimming left V 1 base short and J 2 bases short, with 11 bases between.

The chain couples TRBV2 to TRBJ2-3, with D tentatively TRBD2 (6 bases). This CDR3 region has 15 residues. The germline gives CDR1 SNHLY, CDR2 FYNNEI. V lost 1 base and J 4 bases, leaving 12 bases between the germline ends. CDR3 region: CASSEGGAWADTQYF. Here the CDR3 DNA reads TGTGCCAGCAGTGAAGGCGGGGCCTGGGCAGATACGCAGTATTTT.